The clone carrying this TCR beta chain was found a few times. The V end lost 1 base, the J end lost 1 base, and 11 bases lay between the germline ends. Germline-derived CDR1 and CDR2 are DFQATT and SNEGSKA (reference sequence). CDR3 length: 16 amino acids. TCRdb re-derived calls from the RT-PCR reads in MiXCR, one entry per CDR3 protein. The repertoire includes roughly 790,000 distinct CDR3 sequences, approximately 22% of them detected once, and roughly a tenth sits in the top ten. The sample is drawn from a study of response to subunit inactivated influenza vaccine. This chain joins TRBV20-1 and TRBJ1-6, with D possibly being TRBD1 (6 bases). Sequences were derived from PBMCs from blood, sampled more than 4 days after vaccination. The clonotype was recovered from a man aged 50 or older who received an inactivated influenza vaccine. The DNA for the CDR3 is TGCAGTGCTAGAGCACAGGGTTCTTCCTATAATTCACCCCTCCACTTT. It is translated as CSARAQGSSYNSPLHF.